The 8 T cell receptor beta chains below all came from one sample that was sequenced in a study of shared clonotypes between healthy human individuals. Measured with immunoSEQ multiplex PCR; TCRdb has only the in-frame clones, and not every one. The data contain about 2 million clones, roughly 96% of them singletons. What was sequenced was naive CD4+ T cells sorted from blood. The subset was: CD45RA+ positively selected. These receptors originate from a man aged 18 to 35 in good health.

The V gene is TRBV4-1, the J gene TRBJ1-2; a weak D match, TRBD1 (6 bases). The CDR3 covers 16 residues. Germline V gene sequence: CDR1 MGHRA, CDR2 YSYEKL. Trimming shortened V by 3 bases and J by 5 bases, and 19 bases separated the two germline ends. The CDR3 here is CASSQPAQGREYGYTF. The DNA of the CDR3 is TGCGCCAGCAGCCAGCCCGCCCAGGGGCGGGAATATGGCTACACCTTC.

The chain carries TRBV11-1 and TRBJ2-1; D is unclear. Germline CDR1 SGHAT, CDR2 FQDESV (reference sequence). CDR3 size: 15 residues. V lost 1 base to trimming and J lost 3 bases, with 10 bases between them. The CDR3: CASSLGGQIYNEQFF. The CDR3 DNA reads as TGTGCCAGCAGCTTAGGTGGCCAGATCTACAATGAGCAGTTCTTC.

This chain links TRBV30 with TRBJ2-7; perhaps D is TRBD1 or TRBD2 (6 bases each). From germline, CDR1 is GTSNPN and CDR2 SVGIG (reference sequence). The CDR3 has 14 residues. The V end was cut by 6 bases, the J end by 2 bases, with 17 bases between. CDR3 residues: CACRSAGGTYEQYF. CDR3 DNA sequence: TGTGCCTGCCGAAGCGCCGGGGGCACCTACGAGCAGTACTTC. Variable domain in full (rest from reference TRBV30 and TRBJ2-7): SQTIHQWPATLVQPVGSPLSLECTVEGTSNPNLYWYRQAAGRGLQLLFYSVGIGQISSEVPQNLSASRPQDRQFILSSKKLLLSDSGFYLCACRSAGGTYEQYFGPGTRLTVT.

CDR3 nucleotides: TGTGCCAGCAGTAAGGGGGTGGGCTCCTACAATGAGCAGTTCTTC. The encoded protein is CASSKGVGSYNEQFF. The chain has TRBV28 and TRBJ2-1; perhaps TRBD1 as D (6 bases). Trimming left V 5 bases short and J 0 bases short, with 11 bases between. The CDR3 sequence is 15 residues long. CDR1 and CDR2 (germline): MDHEN, SYDVKM.

The chain combines TRBV5-1 with TRBJ2-1; 9 nucleotides align to TRBD1. This CDR3 region has 17 residues. Germline V lookup: CDR1 SGHRS, CDR2 YFSETQ. J was trimmed by 6 bases and V by 4 bases; bases with no gene match: 14. CDR3 residues: CASSLAVWGQGGNEQFF. The CDR3 DNA sequence: TGCGCCAGCAGCCTCGCCGTTTGGGGACAGGGAGGCAATGAGCAGTTCTTC. Variable domain in full (rest from reference TRBV5-1 and TRBJ2-1): KAGVTQTPRYLIKTRGQQVTLSCSPISGHRSVSWYQQTPGQGLQFLFEYFSETQRNKGNFPGRFSGRQFSNSRSEMNVSTLELGDSALYLCASSLAVWGQGGNEQFFGPGTRLTVL.

The chain employs TRBV10-1 and TRBJ2-3; D perhaps matches TRBD1 (5 bases). The CDR3 covers 13 residues. The germline V gene has CDR1 WNHNN and CDR2 SYGVQD (reference sequence). DNA of the CDR3: TGCGCTTCAGGGAACAGAAGCACAGATACGCAGTATTTT. Its translation: CASGNRSTDTQYF.

CDR3 in amino acids: CASSRQGTNNVYEQFF. CDR3 in DNA: TGTGCCAGCAGCCGACAGGGGACAAACAACGTCTATGAGCAGTTCTTC. The V gene is TRBV7-2, the J gene TRBJ2-1; 8 positions agree with TRBD1. This CDR3 has 16 residues. Germline CDR1 reads SGHTA; CDR2 reads FQGNSA. Trimming took 5 bases from V and 8 from J; bases not matched to a gene: 14.

V is TRBV15 and J is TRBJ2-2, with 7 positions matching TRBD1. V was clipped by 1 base and J by 5 bases; unmatched bases: 16. Germline-derived CDR1 and CDR2 are LNHNV and YYDKDF (reference sequence). This CDR3 spans 19 amino acids. The DNA of the CDR3 is TGTGCCACCAGCAGAGGGGCTAGACAGGGCGGTATGAAGACCGGGGAGCTGTTTTTT. Its translation is CATSRGARQGGMKTGELFF.